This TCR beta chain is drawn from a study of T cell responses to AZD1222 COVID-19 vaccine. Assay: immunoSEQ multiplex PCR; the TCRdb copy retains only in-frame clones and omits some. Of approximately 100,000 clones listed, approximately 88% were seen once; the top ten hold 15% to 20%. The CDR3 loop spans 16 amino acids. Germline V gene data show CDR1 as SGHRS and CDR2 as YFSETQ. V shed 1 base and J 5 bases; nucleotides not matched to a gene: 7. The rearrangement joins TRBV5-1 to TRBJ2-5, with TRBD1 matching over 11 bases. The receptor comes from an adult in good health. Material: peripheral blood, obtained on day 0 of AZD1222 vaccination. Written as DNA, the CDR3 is TGCGCCAGCAGCTTGTGGGGACAGGGGGTCGTGGAGACCCAGTACTTC. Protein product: CASSLWGQGVVETQYF.